One and the same sample provided the 27 T cell receptor beta chains below, sequenced in a study of shared clonotypes between healthy human individuals. TCRdb's table, derived via immunoSEQ multiplex PCR, lists solely in-frame clones and lacks some. There are around 1.9 million clones in the sample; under 95% occur only once, and roughly 1.8% lies in the top ten. Selected positively for CCR7 and CD45RO-negative, naive CD8 cells excluded terminally differentiated effector memory CD45RA+ cells. The sequencing sample was made of naive CD8+ T cells from PBMCs. The receptor source for this set is a man aged 18-30 years in good health. Some clones in this sample may be carry-over from other donors' samples.

This clone was observed a handful of times. This sample includes further DNA sequences coding for the same CDR3. This chain links TRBV28 with TRBJ1-1; D is possibly TRBD1 (5 bases). Germline CDR1 and CDR2: MDHEN and SYDVKM. The CDR3 totals 13 residues. The V and J ends lost 5 bases and 5 bases respectively, with 12 bases between them. CDR3: CASSVGRGTEAFF. The CDR3 nucleotides are TGTGCCAGCAGTGTGGGCCGGGGGACTGAAGCTTTCTTT.

On this clone itself: The same CDR3 can be traced to other DNA sequences in this sample. The rearrangement joins TRBV9 to TRBJ2-3; possibly TRBD2 for D (5 bases). This CDR3 is built from 15 residues. The germline V and J ends were trimmed by 0 bases and 3 bases, with 11 bases remaining between them. Germline CDR1 is SGDLS and CDR2 is YYNGEE. CDR3 DNA: TGTGCCAGCAGCGTAGGAGGGAGTAGTACAGATACGCAGTATTTT. It codes for CASSVGGSSTDTQYF.

This chain connects TRBV7-9 to TRBJ2-2; D possibly corresponds to TRBD1 (6 bases). Germline V gives CDR1 SEHNR, CDR2 FQNEAQ (reference sequence). CDR3 length equals 17 residues. Trimming left V 4 bases short and J 0 bases short, with 15 bases between. The CDR3 region is CASSSTRDMTNTGELFF. Here the CDR3 DNA reads TGTGCCAGCAGCTCCACCCGGGACATGACGAACACCGGGGAGCTGTTTTTT. The full variable domain, rest sourced from reference TRBV7-9 and TRBJ2-2, is DTGVSQNPRHKITKRGQNVTFRCDPISEHNRLYWYRQTLGQGPEFLTYFQNEAQLEKSRLLSDRFSAERPKGSFSTLEIQRTEQGDSAMYLCASSSTRDMTNTGELFFGEGSRLTVL.

The chain employs TRBV6-6 and TRBJ1-4; 8 bases match TRBD1. The CDR3 sequence is 13 residues long. The germline V gene has CDR1 MNHNY and CDR2 SVGAGI (reference sequence). J gave up 7 bases and V 6 bases, and 4 bases lay outside the gene matches. In DNA form, the CDR3 reads TGTGCCAGCAGCTTGGACAGGGTTGAAAAACTGTTTTTT. Translation: CASSLDRVEKLFF.

The chain uses TRBV9 and TRBJ2-1, with 8 positions matching TRBD2. The CDR3 has 17 residues. Germline V lookup: CDR1 SGDLS, CDR2 YYNGEE. V lost 0 bases, J lost 8 bases, and 13 bases stayed unmatched. CDR3 region: CASSVGGFSGKHHEQFF. The CDR3 nucleotides are TGTGCCAGCAGCGTAGGCGGTTTTAGCGGGAAACACCATGAGCAGTTCTTC.

The chain carries TRBV11-2 and TRBJ2-1; D gene uncertain. Per germline, CDR1 SGHAT and CDR2 FQNNGV. The CDR3 is 16 residues long. V lost 0 bases and J 4 bases, leaving 13 bases between the germline ends. CDR3 protein: CASSLDFRAGYNEQFF. The CDR3 nucleotides are TGTGCCAGCAGCTTAGATTTTAGGGCAGGTTACAATGAGCAGTTCTTC.

This rearrangement joins TRBV10-3 to TRBJ2-7; possibly TRBD1 or TRBD2 for D (5 bases each). Trimming removed 4 bases from V and 2 bases from J, with 12 bases in between. Germline CDR1 ENHRY, CDR2 SYGVKD. CDR3 length equals 14 residues. CDR3 residues: CAISVRDGTYEQYF. DNA for the CDR3: TGTGCCATCAGTGTCCGGGACGGTACCTACGAGCAGTACTTC.

This chain joins TRBV19 and TRBJ1-5; TRBD1 is a possible D gene (6 bases). The CDR3 sequence is 14 residues long. V gave up 2 bases and J gave up 5 bases, with 10 bases separating them. The V gene's germline CDR1 is LNHDA and CDR2 SQIVND (reference sequence). CDR3 in amino acids: CASSIRQGYQPQHF. The CDR3 DNA reads TGTGCCAGTAGTATAAGGCAGGGGTATCAGCCCCAGCATTTT.

A note on this clone: This specimen includes other DNA sequences encoding the same CDR3. The rearrangement uses TRBV9 and TRBJ2-7; maybe TRBD1 (6 bases). This CDR3 spans 14 amino acids. V shed 4 bases and J shed 2 bases, with 13 bases lying between them. CDR1 is SGDLS and CDR2 is YYNGEE in the germline V gene. The CDR3 loop is CASSWGQGTYEQYF. In nucleotides, the CDR3 is TGTGCCAGCAGCTGGGGGCAGGGCACCTACGAGCAGTACTTC.

A note on this clone: Within the sample, other DNA sequences also encode this same CDR3. The chain has TRBV28 and TRBJ2-1; D ambiguous. V was cut by 3 bases and J by 5 bases, with 2 bases left in between. The germline V gene encodes CDR1 MDHEN and CDR2 SYDVKM. This CDR3 is 11 amino acids long. The CDR3: CASSLNNEQFF. The CDR3 DNA reads TGTGCCAGCAGTTTGAACAATGAGCAGTTCTTC.

The rearrangement links TRBV7-2 to TRBJ2-5; D not resolved. Trimming took off 0 bases at V and 2 bases at J, with 16 bases between the two ends. CDR3 length: 17 residues. Looked up from germline, CDR1 is SGHTA and CDR2 is FQGNSA. As DNA, the CDR3 is TGTGCCAGCAGCTTAGCACTCCCGGATCCCCGACAAGAGACCCAGTACTTC. This sequence encodes CASSLALPDPRQETQYF.

The chain uses TRBV9 and TRBJ2-2, with 7 bases aligning to TRBD2. The CDR3 spans 15 residues. CDR1 is SGDLS, CDR2 YYNGEE, per germline. The V gene end was trimmed by 2 bases and the J gene end by 4 bases; junction bases not matched to a gene: 5. The CDR3 spells CASSVTSQGTGELFF. CDR3 DNA: TGTGCCAGCAGCGTGACTAGCCAGGGCACCGGGGAGCTGTTTTTT.

The V gene is TRBV6-6, the J gene TRBJ2-7; 7 bases are shared with TRBD1. Germline V gene sequence: CDR1 MNHNY, CDR2 SVGAGI (reference sequence). CDR3 length: 16 residues. V shed 4 bases and J 10 bases; nucleotides not matched to a gene: 19. CDR3 loop: CASSLRHRDRGREQYF. The CDR3 region has the DNA TGTGCCAGCAGTTTGCGACACCGGGACAGAGGGCGAGAACAGTACTTC.

Comment on this clone: This same CDR3 is encoded by further DNA sequences in the sample. This chain links TRBV5-6 with TRBJ2-5; tentatively, D is TRBD1 or TRBD2 (5 bases each). The germline V gene has CDR1 SGHDT and CDR2 YYEEEE. V was pared by 0 bases and J by 2 bases, with 8 bases between. CDR3 length: 14 residues. In DNA, the CDR3 is TGTGCCAGCAGCTTGGGAGAGGGGCAAGAGACCCAGTACTTC. The encoded protein is CASSLGEGQETQYF.

The rearrangement links TRBV27 to TRBJ1-3; perhaps TRBD1 as D (6 bases). Between the trimmed V and J ends, which lost 2 bases and 0 bases, there was a span of 14 bases. Germline lookup yields CDR1 MNHEY and CDR2 SMNVEV (reference sequence). This CDR3 region has 17 residues. CDR3 bases: TGTGCCAGCAGTTTAAGGGGGGGCCCAAGCTCTGGAAACACCATATATTTT. Translating gives CASSLRGGPSSGNTIYF.

The chain links TRBV7-9 to TRBJ1-4, with D possibly being TRBD1 (5 bases). The germline gives CDR1 SEHNR, CDR2 FQNEAQ (reference sequence). V shed 3 bases and J shed 6 bases, with 14 bases lying between them. There are 15 residues in the CDR3. CDR3 protein: CASSLGERTYEKLFF. In nucleotides, the CDR3 is TGTGCCAGCAGCTTGGGGGAACGGACATATGAAAAACTGTTTTTT.

The gene calls are TRBV13 and TRBJ2-3, with 14 bases fitting TRBD2. The CDR3 sequence is 18 residues long. The V segment lost 5 bases and the J segment 1 base; nucleotides outside the gene matches: 8. CDR1 PRHDT and CDR2 FYEKMQ come from the germline V gene (reference sequence). The CDR3 DNA reads as TGTGCCAGCAGCCCGGGACTAGCGGGAGTGTATCGCACAGATACGCAGTATTTT. Its protein product is CASSPGLAGVYRTDTQYF.

The chain couples TRBV25-1 to TRBJ2-1; weak D call: TRBD2 (6 bases). Looked up from germline, CDR1 is MGHDK and CDR2 is SYGVNS. The CDR3 spans 16 residues. The germline V and J ends were trimmed by 7 bases and 0 bases, with 16 bases remaining between them. The CDR3 DNA reads as TGTGCCAGCACCGGGAAGGGAGGCCGCTCCTACAATGAGCAGTTCTTC. Amino acids: CASTGKGGRSYNEQFF.

The genes are TRBV4-1 and TRBJ2-2; 7 bases agree with TRBD2. CDR3 length: 20 residues. Germline CDR1 MGHRA, CDR2 YSYEKL. With 3 bases clipped from V and 4 bases from J, the junction kept 20 bases outside the gene matches. DNA for the CDR3: TGCGCCAGCAGCCACCCCCCCCCGGGGAGGGGATTATTGGTCACCGGGGAGCTGTTTTTT. This codes for CASSHPPPGRGLLVTGELFF.

This clone came up once. V is TRBV13 and J is TRBJ2-7; tentatively, D is TRBD1 (6 bases). Germline V gives CDR1 PRHDT, CDR2 FYEKMQ (reference sequence). This CDR3 comprises 15 residues. Trimming left V 5 bases short and J 3 bases short, with 17 bases between. The CDR3 DNA sequence: TGTGCCAGCAGCGAAGGACTTACCAGGGGCTACGAGCAGTACTTC. Translated: CASSEGLTRGYEQYF.

V and J are TRBV19 and TRBJ1-5; D remains ambiguous. V gave up 4 bases and J gave up 0 bases, with 10 bases separating them. The CDR3 is 15 residues long. CDR1 is LNHDA, CDR2 SQIVND, per germline (reference sequence). The CDR3, as DNA: TGTGCCAGTAGTACCGGACGGACTAGCAATCAGCCCCAGCATTTT. Translated, it gives CASSTGRTSNQPQHF.

About this clone: A junction boundary mismatches the germline segment, possibly from a read error. The rearrangement uses TRBV7-8 and TRBJ2-1; D is undetermined. The CDR3 is made up of 12 amino acids. CDR1 is SGHVS, CDR2 FQNEAQ, per germline. CDR3 in DNA: TGTGCCAGCGGCTTCCGCAACAATGAGCAGTTCTTC. Its protein product is CASGFRNNEQFF.

This rearrangement joins TRBV25-1 to TRBJ2-3, with 7 bases matching TRBD2. Germline V CDR1 and CDR2: MGHDK, SYGVNS. With 10 bases clipped from V and 1 base from J, the junction kept 5 bases outside the gene matches. The CDR3 has 13 amino acids. CDR3 sequence reads: CATSSGRTDTQYF. The CDR3 DNA sequence: TGTGCCACCTCTAGCGGTCGCACAGATACGCAGTATTTT. Full variable domain (outside the CDR3, taken from reference TRBV25-1 and TRBJ2-3): EADIYQTPRYLVIGTGKKITLECSQTMGHDKMYWYQQDPGMELHLIHYSYGVNSTEKGDLSSESTVSRIRTEHFPLTLESARPSHTSQYLCATSSGRTDTQYFGPGTRLTVL.

With respect to this clone: The sample carries other DNA sequences with the same CDR3. The rearrangement joins TRBV7-9 to TRBJ2-2; TRBD1 might be the D (5 bases). The CDR3 has 14 amino acids. Germline CDR1 SEHNR, CDR2 FQNEAQ (reference sequence). Trimming stripped 4 bases from V and 1 base from J, with 7 bases between. CDR3 in amino acids: CASSSTGNTGELFF. CDR3 nucleotides: TGTGCCAGCAGCTCCACAGGGAACACCGGGGAGCTGTTTTTT.

The DNA of the CDR3 is TGTGCCAGCAGCGGGACAGGGGGGGTCGAGACCCAGTACTTC. It encodes CASSGTGGVETQYF. The chain couples TRBV7-9 to TRBJ2-5, with 11 bases matching TRBD1. With V trimmed by 5 bases and J by 5 bases, 4 bases remained unmatched. This CDR3 is 14 amino acids long. Germline V gives CDR1 SEHNR, CDR2 FQNEAQ (reference sequence). The full variable domain, in which reference TRBV7-9 and TRBJ2-5 provide the parts outside the CDR3, is DTGVSQNPRHKITKRGQNVTFRCDPISEHNRLYWYRQTLGQGPEFLTYFQNEAQLEKSRLLSDRFSAERPKGSFSTLEIQRTEQGDSAMYLCASSGTGGVETQYFGPGTRLLVL.

The rearrangement uses TRBV28 and TRBJ2-1; TRBD1 aligns across 11 bases. The V gene's germline CDR1 is MDHEN and CDR2 SYDVKM. J was trimmed by 0 bases and V by 5 bases; bases with no gene match: 15. The CDR3 runs to 20 residues. DNA of the CDR3: TGTGCCAGCAGTCCCCTGTGGGGGACAGGGGGTCCATACTCCTACAATGAGCAGTTCTTC. Its protein is CASSPLWGTGGPYSYNEQFF.

The chain recombines TRBV11-2 with TRBJ2-7; 7 bases are shared with TRBD2. Germline trimming cut 3 bases from V and 5 bases from J; bases unmatched to any gene: 13. The CDR3 is made up of 16 amino acids. CDR1 SGHAT and CDR2 FQNNGV come from the germline V gene. CDR3 nucleotide sequence: TGTGCCAGCAGCTTTCCGCTCGGGCGGGAGCCCCACGAGCAGTACTTC. Protein: CASSFPLGREPHEQYF.